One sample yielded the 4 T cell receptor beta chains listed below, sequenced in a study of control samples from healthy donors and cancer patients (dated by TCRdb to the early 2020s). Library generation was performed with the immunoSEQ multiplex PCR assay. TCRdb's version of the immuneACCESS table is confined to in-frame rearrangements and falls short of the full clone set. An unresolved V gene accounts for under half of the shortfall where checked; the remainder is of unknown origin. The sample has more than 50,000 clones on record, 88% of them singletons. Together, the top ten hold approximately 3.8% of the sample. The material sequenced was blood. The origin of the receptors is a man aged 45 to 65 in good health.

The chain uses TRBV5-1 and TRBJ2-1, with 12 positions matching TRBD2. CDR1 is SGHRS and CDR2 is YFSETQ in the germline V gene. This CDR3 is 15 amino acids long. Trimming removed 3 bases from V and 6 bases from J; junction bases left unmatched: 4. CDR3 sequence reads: CASSSLAGGPNEQFF. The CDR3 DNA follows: TGCGCCAGCAGCTCCCTAGCGGGAGGGCCCAATGAGCAGTTCTTC.

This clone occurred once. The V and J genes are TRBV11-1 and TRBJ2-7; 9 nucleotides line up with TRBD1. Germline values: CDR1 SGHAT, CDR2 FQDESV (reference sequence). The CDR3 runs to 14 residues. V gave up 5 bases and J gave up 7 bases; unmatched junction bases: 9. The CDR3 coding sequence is TGTGCCAGCAGCAGGGGACAGGGTCCGCGGGAGCAGTACTTC. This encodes CASSRGQGPREQYF.

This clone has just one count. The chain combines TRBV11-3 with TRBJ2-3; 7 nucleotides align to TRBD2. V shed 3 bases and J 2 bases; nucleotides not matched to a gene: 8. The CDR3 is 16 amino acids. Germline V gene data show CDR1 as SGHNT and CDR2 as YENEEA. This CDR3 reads CASSFGGGSPTDTQYF. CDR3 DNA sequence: TGTGCCAGCAGCTTTGGGGGGGGATCCCCCACAGATACGCAGTATTTT.

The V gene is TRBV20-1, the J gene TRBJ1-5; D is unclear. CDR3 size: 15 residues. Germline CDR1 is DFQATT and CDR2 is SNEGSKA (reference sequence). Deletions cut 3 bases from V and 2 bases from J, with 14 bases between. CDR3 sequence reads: CSASRDTSGNQPQHF. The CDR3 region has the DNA TGCAGTGCTAGTCGTGACACGTCCGGCAATCAGCCCCAGCATTTT.